A single sample gave rise to the 5 T cell receptor beta chains below, sequenced in a study of blood T cell repertoires in COVID-19. TCRdb's copy holds only in-frame clones and misses some; the assay was immunoSEQ multiplex PCR. Found here are about 15,000 clones, 91% of them singletons; the top ten hold about 4.7%. The sample consisted of peripheral blood. These receptor sequences come from a man aged 55 to 70 with active COVID-19.

In this sample, this clone is medium-sized. The chain carries TRBV5-6 and TRBJ2-7, with TRBD2 matching 13 bases. The germline V gene encodes CDR1 SGHDT and CDR2 YYEEEE. CDR3 length: 18 residues. V was clipped by 0 bases and J by 5 bases; unmatched bases: 11. DNA of the CDR3: TGTGCCAGCAGCTTGGTGGGACTAGCGGGGATCCGGGGCGACGAGCAGTACGTC. Protein product: CASSLVGLAGIRGDEQYV.

This sequence joins TRBV9 and TRBJ2-3, with TRBD2 matching over 11 bases. The junction had 8 bases not matched to a gene; V was cut back by 0 bases and J by 5 bases. The germline V gene has CDR1 SGDLS and CDR2 YYNGEE. CDR3 length equals 17 residues. CDR3 in amino acids: CASSVVSGLAGIDTQYF. The CDR3 DNA follows: TGTGCCAGCAGCGTAGTTTCAGGACTAGCGGGCATAGATACGCAGTATTTT.

The V call is TRBV3-1 (or the pseudogene TRBV3-2), the J call TRBJ1-1; the D gene is possibly TRBD1 (6 bases). The CDR3 has 16 residues. V lost 1 base and J lost 6, with 18 bases in between. Germline CDR1 LGHDT, CDR2 YNNKEL (reference sequence). The CDR3 nucleotides are TGTGCCAGCAGCCAAGCAGCTGGCAGGGGTCCTCCTGAAGCTTTCTTT. Its translation is CASSQAAGRGPPEAFF.

As DNA, the CDR3 is TGTGCCAGCAGCCGAGGGACTAGCGGTCAAGAGACCCAGTACTTC. This codes for CASSRGTSGQETQYF. This chain connects TRBV4-2 to TRBJ2-5; 11 positions agree with TRBD2. The V gene end was trimmed by 4 bases and the J gene end by 2 bases; junction bases not matched to a gene: 3. The CDR3 is 15 residues long. CDR1 is LGHNA, CDR2 YNFKEQ, per germline.

This clone showed up just once. The chain combines TRBV28 with TRBJ2-5; no clear D gene. The CDR3 consists of 13 residues. Germline V CDR1 and CDR2: MDHEN, SYDVKM. V was trimmed by 6 bases and J by 5 bases, leaving 13 bases between them. This CDR3 is CASSPPAWETQYF. The DNA for the CDR3 is TGTGCCAGCAGCCCCCCTGCGTGGGAGACCCAGTACTTC. The whole variable domain, filled in from reference TRBV28 and TRBJ2-5, reads DVKVTQSSRYLVKRTGEKVFLECVQDMDHENMFWYRQDPGLGLRLIYFSYDVKMKEKGDIPEGYSVSREKKERFSLILESASTNQTSMYLCASSPPAWETQYFGPGTRLLVL.